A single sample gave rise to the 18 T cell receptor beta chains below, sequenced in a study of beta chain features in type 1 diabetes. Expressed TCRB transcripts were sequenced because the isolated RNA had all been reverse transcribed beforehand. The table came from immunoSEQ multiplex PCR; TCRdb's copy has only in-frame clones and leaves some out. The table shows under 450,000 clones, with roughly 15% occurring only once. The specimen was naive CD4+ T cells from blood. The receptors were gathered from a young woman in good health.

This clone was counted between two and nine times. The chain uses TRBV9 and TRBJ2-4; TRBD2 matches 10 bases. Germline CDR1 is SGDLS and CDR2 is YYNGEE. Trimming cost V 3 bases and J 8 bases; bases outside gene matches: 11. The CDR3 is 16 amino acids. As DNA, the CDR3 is TGTGCCAGCAGCGGGGACCCTAGCGGGAGTTGGGACATTCAGTACTTC. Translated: CASSGDPSGSWDIQYF.

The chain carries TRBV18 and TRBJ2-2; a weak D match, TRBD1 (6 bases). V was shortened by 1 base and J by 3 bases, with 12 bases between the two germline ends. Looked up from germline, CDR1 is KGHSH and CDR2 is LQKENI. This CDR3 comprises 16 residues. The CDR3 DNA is TGTGCCAGCTCACCACGGCCACAGGGCGACACCGGGGAGCTGTTTTTT. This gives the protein CASSPRPQGDTGELFF.

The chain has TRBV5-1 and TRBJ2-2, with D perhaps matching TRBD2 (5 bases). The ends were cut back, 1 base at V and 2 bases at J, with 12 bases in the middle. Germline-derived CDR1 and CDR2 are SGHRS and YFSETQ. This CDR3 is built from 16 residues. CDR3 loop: CASSLSVGVNTGELFF. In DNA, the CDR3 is TGCGCCAGCAGCTTGTCCGTCGGGGTAAACACCGGGGAGCTGTTTTTT.

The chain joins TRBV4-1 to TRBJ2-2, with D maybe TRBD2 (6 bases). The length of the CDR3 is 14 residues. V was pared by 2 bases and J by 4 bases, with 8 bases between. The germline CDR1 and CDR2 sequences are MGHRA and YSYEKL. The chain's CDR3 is CASSQIGGTGELFF. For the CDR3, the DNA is TGCGCCAGCAGCCAAATCGGGGGCACCGGGGAGCTGTTTTTT.

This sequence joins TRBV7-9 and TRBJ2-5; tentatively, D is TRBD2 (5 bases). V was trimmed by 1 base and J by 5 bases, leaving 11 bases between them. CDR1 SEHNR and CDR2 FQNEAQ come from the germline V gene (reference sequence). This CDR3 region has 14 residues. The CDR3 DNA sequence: TGTGCCAGCAGCTTAGTTGGGGAGACGGAGACCCAGTACTTC. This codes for CASSLVGETETQYF.

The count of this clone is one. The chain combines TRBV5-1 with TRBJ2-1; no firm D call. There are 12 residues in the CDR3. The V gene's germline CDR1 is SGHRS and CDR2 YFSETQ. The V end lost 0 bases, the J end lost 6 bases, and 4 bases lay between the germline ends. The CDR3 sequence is CASSLVANEQFF. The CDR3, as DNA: TGCGCCAGCAGCTTGGTGGCCAATGAGCAGTTCTTC.

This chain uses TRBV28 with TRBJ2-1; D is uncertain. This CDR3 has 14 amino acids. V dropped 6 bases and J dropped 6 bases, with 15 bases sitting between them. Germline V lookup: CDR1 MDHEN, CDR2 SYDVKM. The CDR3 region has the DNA TGTGCCAGCAGCCCACATAGCCGCCGCAATGAGCAGTTCTTC. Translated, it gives CASSPHSRRNEQFF.

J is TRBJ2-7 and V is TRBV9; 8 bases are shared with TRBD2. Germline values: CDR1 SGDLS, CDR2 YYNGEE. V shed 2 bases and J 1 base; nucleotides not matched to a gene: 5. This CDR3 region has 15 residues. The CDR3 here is CASSVNIAGSYEQYF. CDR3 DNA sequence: TGTGCCAGCAGCGTTAACATAGCGGGATCCTACGAGCAGTACTTC.

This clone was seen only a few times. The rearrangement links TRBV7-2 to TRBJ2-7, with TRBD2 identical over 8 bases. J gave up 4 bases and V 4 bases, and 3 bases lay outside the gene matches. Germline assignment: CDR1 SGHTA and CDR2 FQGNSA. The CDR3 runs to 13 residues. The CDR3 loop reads CASSSGLGYEQYF. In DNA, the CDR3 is TGTGCCAGCAGCTCGGGACTAGGTTACGAGCAGTACTTC.

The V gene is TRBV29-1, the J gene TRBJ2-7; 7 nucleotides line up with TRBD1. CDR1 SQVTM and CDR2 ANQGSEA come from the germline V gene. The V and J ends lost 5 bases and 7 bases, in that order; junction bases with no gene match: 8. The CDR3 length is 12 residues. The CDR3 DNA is TGCAGCGTTTATACAGGGGTTTGGGAGCAGTACTTC. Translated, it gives CSVYTGVWEQYF.

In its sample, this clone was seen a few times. CDR3 in DNA: TGTGCCAGCAGCACCGGACAGGTTTATGGCTACACCTTC. Translation: CASSTGQVYGYTF. The chain couples TRBV5-4 to TRBJ1-2; TRBD1 aligns across 7 bases. Per the germline V gene, CDR1 is SGHNT and CDR2 is YYREEE (reference sequence). CDR3 length: 13 residues. The J segment lost 5 bases and the V segment lost 4 bases, leaving 5 bases of the junction unmatched. The full variable domain, completed using reference TRBV5-4 and TRBJ1-2, is ETGVTQSPTHLIKTRGQQVTLRCSSQSGHNTVSWYQQALGQGPQFIFQYYREEENGRGNFPPRFSGLQFPNYSSELNVNALELDDSALYLCASSTGQVYGYTFGSGTRLTVV.

CDR3 nucleotide sequence: TGTGCCAGCAGCAAAGCGACAGGAACCTACGAGCAGTACTTC. Protein: CASSKATGTYEQYF. The chain combines TRBV7-2 with TRBJ2-7, with a tentative D call TRBD1 (6 bases). Germline V gives CDR1 SGHTA, CDR2 FQGNSA. Trimming cost V 5 bases and J 2 bases, with 13 bases left between them. The CDR3 covers 14 residues.

The CDR3 DNA reads as TGTGCCAGCAGTCCTAGCGGGGGGGGAGAGACCCAGTACTTC. Encoded protein: CASSPSGGGETQYF. The gene calls are TRBV4-2 and TRBJ2-5; 12 bases match TRBD2. Germline V gene lookup returns CDR1 LGHNA and CDR2 YNFKEQ. The CDR3 totals 14 residues. Trimming at V came to 6 bases and at J to 4 bases, leaving 3 bases not matched to a gene.

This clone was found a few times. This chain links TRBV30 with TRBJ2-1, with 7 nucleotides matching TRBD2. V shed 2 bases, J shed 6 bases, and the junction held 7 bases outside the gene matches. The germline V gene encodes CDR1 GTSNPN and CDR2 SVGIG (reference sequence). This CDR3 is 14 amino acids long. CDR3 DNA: TGTGCCTGGAGTAGGGCGGGAGCAGGCAATGAGCAGTTCTTC. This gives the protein CAWSRAGAGNEQFF.

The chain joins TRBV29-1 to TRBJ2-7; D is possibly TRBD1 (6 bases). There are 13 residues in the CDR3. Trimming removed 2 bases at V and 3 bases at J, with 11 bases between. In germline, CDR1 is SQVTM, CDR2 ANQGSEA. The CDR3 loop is CSVESGHGYEQYF. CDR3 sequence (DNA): TGCAGCGTTGAATCGGGACACGGCTACGAGCAGTACTTC.

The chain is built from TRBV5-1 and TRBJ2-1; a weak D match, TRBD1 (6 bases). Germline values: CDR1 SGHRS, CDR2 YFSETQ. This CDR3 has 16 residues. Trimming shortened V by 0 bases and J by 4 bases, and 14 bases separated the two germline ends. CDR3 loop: CASSLVQGIGYNEQFF. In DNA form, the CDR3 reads TGCGCCAGCAGCTTGGTCCAGGGGATAGGGTACAATGAGCAGTTCTTC.

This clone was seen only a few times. Written as DNA, the CDR3 is TGTGCCTGGAGTGGTCTTGAGCAGGGGACCCAGTACTTC. It yields the protein CAWSGLEQGTQYF. The chain is built from TRBV30 and TRBJ2-5; maybe TRBD1 (5 bases). The germline V gene encodes CDR1 GTSNPN and CDR2 SVGIG (reference sequence). The CDR3 length is 13 residues. The V and J ends lost 1 base and 7 bases respectively, with 13 bases between them.

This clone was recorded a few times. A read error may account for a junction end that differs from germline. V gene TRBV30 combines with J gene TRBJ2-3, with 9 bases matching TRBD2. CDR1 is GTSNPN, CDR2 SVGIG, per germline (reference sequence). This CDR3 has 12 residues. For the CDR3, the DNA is TGTGCCTGGAGTGAACCGGGACTAGCACACCATTTT. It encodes CAWSEPGLAHHF.